The clone carrying this TCR beta chain was observed many times. Its cognate antigen is unknown. Trimming left V 3 bases short and J 0 bases short, with 8 bases between. Germline V gene lookup returns CDR1 KGHSH and CDR2 LQKENI. CDR3 length: 14 amino acids. TCRdb reprocessed the 5' RACE reads via MiXCR and lists one record per CDR3 protein. The data contain 150,000 to 200,000 distinct CDR3 sequences, 10% to 15% of them singletons. This specimen comes from a study of CD8 T cells in ankylosing spondylitis. Whole-study findings and limits: Prior work had noted some motif variants in reactive arthritis blood and synovial fluid. Disease-linked clones were CD8+ and relatively rare in peripheral blood. There was reportedly significant enrichment of clones that were disease-linked in matched ankylosing spondylitis synovial fluid.

The chain joins TRBV18 to TRBJ1-1; D is ambiguous. Source material: blood, either unsorted or a sorted T cell fraction (not recorded which). The receptor was derived from a female donor with ankylosing spondylitis or in good health (not recorded which). CDR3 DNA: TGTGCCAGCTCACCCACAGAACTGAACACTGAAGCTTTCTTT. It specifies CASSPTELNTEAFF.